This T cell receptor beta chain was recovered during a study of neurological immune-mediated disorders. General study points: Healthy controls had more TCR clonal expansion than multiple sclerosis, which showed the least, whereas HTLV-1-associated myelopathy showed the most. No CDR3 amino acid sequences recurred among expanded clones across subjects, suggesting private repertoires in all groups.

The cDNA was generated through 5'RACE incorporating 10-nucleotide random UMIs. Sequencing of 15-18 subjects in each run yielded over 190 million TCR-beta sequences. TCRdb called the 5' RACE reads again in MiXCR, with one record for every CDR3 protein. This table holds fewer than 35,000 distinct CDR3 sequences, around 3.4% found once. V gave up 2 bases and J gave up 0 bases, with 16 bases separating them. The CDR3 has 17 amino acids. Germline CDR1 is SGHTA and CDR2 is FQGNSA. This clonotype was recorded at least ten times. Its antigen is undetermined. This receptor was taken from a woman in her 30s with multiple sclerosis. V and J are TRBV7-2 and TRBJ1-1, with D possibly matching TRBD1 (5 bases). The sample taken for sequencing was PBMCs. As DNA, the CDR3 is TGTGCCAGCAGCTTATTCGGCGTGGGGACCATGAACACTGAAGCTTTCTTT. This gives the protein CASSLFGVGTMNTEAFF.